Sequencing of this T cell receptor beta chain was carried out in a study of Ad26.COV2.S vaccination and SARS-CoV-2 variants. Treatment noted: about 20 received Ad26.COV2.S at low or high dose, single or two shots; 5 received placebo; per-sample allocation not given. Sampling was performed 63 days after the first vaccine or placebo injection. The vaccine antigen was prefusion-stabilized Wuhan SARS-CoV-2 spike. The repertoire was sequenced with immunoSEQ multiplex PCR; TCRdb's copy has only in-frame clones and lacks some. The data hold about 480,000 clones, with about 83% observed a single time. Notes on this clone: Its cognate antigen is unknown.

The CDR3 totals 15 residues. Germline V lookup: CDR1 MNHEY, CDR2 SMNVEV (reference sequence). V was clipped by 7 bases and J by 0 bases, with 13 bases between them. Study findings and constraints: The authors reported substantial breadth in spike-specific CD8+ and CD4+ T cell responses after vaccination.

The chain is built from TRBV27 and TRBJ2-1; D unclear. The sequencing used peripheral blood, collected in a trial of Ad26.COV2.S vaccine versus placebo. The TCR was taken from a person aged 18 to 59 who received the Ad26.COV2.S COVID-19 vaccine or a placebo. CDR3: CASTARSSSYNEQFF. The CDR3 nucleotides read TGTGCCAGCACGGCAAGGAGCAGCTCCTACAATGAGCAGTTCTTC.